The 31 T cell receptor beta chains given below trace back to one sample, sequenced in a study of regulatory T cells in long-lasting Graves disease. Time point here: persistent/refractory GD, antithyroid drugs over 5 years with positive TRAb. RNA isolated from PBMCs was used to make the TCR library. With iRepertoire HTBI primers and Arm-PCR of CDR3 regions, TCR beta libraries were built. TCRdb itself ran the multiplex PCR reads through MiXCR, one entry per CDR3 protein. The repertoire holds roughly 500,000 distinct CDR3 sequences, with around 21% as singletons. The sequenced sample was peripheral blood mononuclear cells (PBMCs), obtained when the disease was refractory, from a patient treated with antithyroid drugs. All receptors derive from a female donor with Graves disease.

CDR3 DNA: TGCGCCAGCAGCTTGGTTGGGTCGGGGCAGTACTTC. It is translated as CASSLVGSGQYF. The chain carries TRBV5-1 and TRBJ2-7, with no clear D. The germline V gene has CDR1 SGHRS and CDR2 YFSETQ. The CDR3 spans 12 residues. The V gene lost 0 bases and the J gene lost 9 bases, with 10 bases spanning the gap. The variable domain in full, completed from reference TRBV5-1 and TRBJ2-7, reads KAGVTQTPRYLIKTRGQQVTLSCSPISGHRSVSWYQQTPGQGLQFLFEYFSETQRNKGNFPGRFSGRQFSNSRSEMNVSTLELGDSALYLCASSLVGSGQYFGPGTRLTVT.

This clonotype was found many times. This chain links TRBV24-1 with TRBJ1-1, with a tentative D call TRBD1 (6 bases). CDR1 and CDR2 from the germline V gene are KGHDR and SFDVKD. Trimming cost V 6 bases and J 11 bases, with 12 bases left between them. The CDR3 extends over 11 amino acids. The chain's CDR3 is CATSTTQGAFF. CDR3 coding DNA: TGTGCCACCAGTACCACACAGGGCGCTTTCTTT.

This CDR3 reads CASSPNQYGYTF. The CDR3, as DNA: TGTGCCAGCAGTCCTAACCAGTATGGCTACACCTTC. The V and J genes are TRBV2 and TRBJ1-2; no firm D call. CDR3 size: 12 residues. Trimming removed 5 bases at V and 5 bases at J, with 9 bases between. Germline V CDR1 and CDR2: SNHLY, FYNNEI.

V is TRBV18 and J is TRBJ2-3, with TRBD2 as a possible D gene (6 bases). CDR3 length: 16 residues. Trimming pared 3 bases from V and 0 bases from J, leaving 13 bases between. CDR1 is KGHSH, CDR2 LQKENI, per germline. The CDR3 DNA reads TGTGCCAGCTCACCCCCATTCGGGGGAAGCACAGATACGCAGTATTTT. It yields the protein CASSPPFGGSTDTQYF.

This clonotype came up many times. Written as DNA, the CDR3 is TGTGCCAGCAAAACAGGGGAGGCTCAGCCCCAGCATTTT. This gives the protein CASKTGEAQPQHF. The chain recombines TRBV2 with TRBJ1-5; 7 bases match TRBD1. This CDR3 spans 13 amino acids. Trimming removed 7 bases from V and 6 bases from J; junction bases left unmatched: 6. Germline CDR1 reads SNHLY; CDR2 reads FYNNEI.

The rearrangement links TRBV7-2 to TRBJ2-2, with D perhaps TRBD2 (6 bases). V lost 1 base and J 4 bases, leaving 13 bases between the germline ends. CDR3 size: 16 residues. CDR1 and CDR2 (germline): SGHTA, FQGNSA. CDR3 residues: CASSLGGTPVTGELFF. The CDR3 coding sequence is TGTGCCAGCAGCTTAGGCGGGACCCCTGTCACCGGGGAGCTGTTTTTT. Combining the CDR3 with reference TRBV7-2 and TRBJ2-2 gives the whole variable domain GAGVSQSPSNKVTEKGKDVELRCDPISGHTALYWYRQSLGQGLEFLIYFQGNSAPDKSGLPSDRFSAERTGGSVSTLTIQRTQQEDSAVYLCASSLGGTPVTGELFFGEGSRLTVL.

This clonotype has a count of ten or more. This sequence joins TRBV7-9 and TRBJ1-1, with D possibly TRBD1 on 5 matching bases. This CDR3 region has 12 residues. Trimming cost V 6 bases and J 0 bases, with 5 bases left between them. Looked up from germline, CDR1 is SEHNR and CDR2 is FQNEAQ (reference sequence). The CDR3 nucleotides read TGTGCCAGCAGAGGGGTGAACACTGAAGCTTTCTTT. It yields the protein CASRGVNTEAFF.

The table lists this clonotype with a few counts. The chain links TRBV29-1 to TRBJ2-7; 7 nucleotides align to TRBD2. Germline trimming cut 1 base from V and 0 bases from J; bases unmatched to any gene: 6. Germline V gives CDR1 SQVTM, CDR2 ANQGSEA. CDR3 size: 15 residues. The CDR3 loop is CSVEGAAGNSYEQYF. The CDR3 coding sequence is TGCAGCGTTGAAGGGGCAGCGGGGAACTCCTACGAGCAGTACTTC.

This clonotype was counted ten times or more. CDR3 coding DNA: TGTGCCAGCAGCGGGAGGACAGTCTCTGGAAACACCATATATTTT. It is translated as CASSGRTVSGNTIYF. V and J are TRBV2 and TRBJ1-3, with D tentatively TRBD1 (6 bases). Trimming left V 6 bases short and J 0 bases short, with 12 bases between. Germline V gene data show CDR1 as SNHLY and CDR2 as FYNNEI. The CDR3 has 15 residues.

In this sample, this clonotype turned up many times. The gene calls are TRBV27 and TRBJ1-2, with 7 positions matching TRBD1. This CDR3 comprises 13 residues. Trimming cost V 3 bases and J 6 bases; bases outside gene matches: 4. Germline loops: CDR1 MNHEY, CDR2 SMNVEV (reference sequence). The DNA of the CDR3 is TGTGCCAGCAGTTTCAGGGGGAGTGATGGCTACACCTTC. It translates to CASSFRGSDGYTF.

This clonotype was found a few times. The chain links TRBV27 to TRBJ2-3; no definite D call. Between the trimmed V and J ends, which lost 2 bases and 2 bases, there was a span of 5 bases. Germline loops: CDR1 MNHEY, CDR2 SMNVEV (reference sequence). The length of the CDR3 is 13 residues. For the CDR3, the DNA is TGTGCCAGCAGTTTACAGGTCACAGATACGCAGTATTTT. Amino acid sequence: CASSLQVTDTQYF.

The chain combines TRBV11-2 with TRBJ2-7; 9 bases align to TRBD1. Trimming at V came to 5 bases and at J to 2 bases, leaving 4 bases not matched to a gene. Germline V gives CDR1 SGHAT, CDR2 FQNNGV. The CDR3 runs to 14 residues. This CDR3 reads CASSRTGDTYEQYF. DNA for the CDR3: TGTGCCAGCAGCCGGACAGGGGATACCTACGAGCAGTACTTC.

This clonotype was found many times. The V call is TRBV28, the J call TRBJ2-7, with D perhaps TRBD1 or TRBD2 (5 bases each). Trimming left V 1 base short and J 6 bases short, with 13 bases between. CDR1 MDHEN and CDR2 SYDVKM come from the germline V gene. This CDR3 spans 14 amino acids. The CDR3, as DNA: TGTGCCAGCAGTTTATATGGGACCGCTACCGAGCAGTACTTC. Protein product: CASSLYGTATEQYF.

This clonotype was recorded at least ten times. This chain connects TRBV28 to TRBJ1-1, with D possibly matching TRBD1 (6 bases). Trimming stripped 7 bases from V and 1 base from J, with 16 bases between. CDR1 is MDHEN and CDR2 is SYDVKM in the germline V gene. This CDR3 contains 15 residues. CDR3 protein: CASTRPPTGNTEAFF. The DNA for the CDR3 is TGTGCCAGCACCCGACCCCCGACAGGGAACACTGAAGCTTTCTTT.

This chain links TRBV5-1 with TRBJ1-3; D unclear. V shed 0 bases and J shed 4 bases, with 8 bases lying between them. Germline CDR1 is SGHRS and CDR2 is YFSETQ. The CDR3 is 14 residues long. The CDR3 region has the DNA TGCGCCAGCAGCTTGGCAGGCAGAGGAAACACCATATATTTT. Translated, it gives CASSLAGRGNTIYF.

The rearrangement joins TRBV27 to TRBJ1-5, with D tentatively TRBD1 (5 bases). CDR1 and CDR2 from the germline V gene are MNHEY and SMNVEV (reference sequence). V was cut by 5 bases and J by 1 base, with 12 bases left in between. This CDR3 is 15 amino acids long. CDR3 sequence reads: CASSASGDSNQPQHF. DNA for the CDR3: TGTGCCAGCAGTGCGAGCGGGGACAGCAATCAGCCCCAGCATTTT.

The chain recombines TRBV5-1 with TRBJ2-1; a weak D match, TRBD1 (5 bases). The CDR3 covers 13 residues. Germline V gives CDR1 SGHRS, CDR2 YFSETQ. Trimming took 6 bases from V and 6 from J, leaving 13 bases between them. CDR3 DNA sequence: TGCGCCAGCACCGACCAGGGTAGCAATGAGCAGTTCTTC. Amino acid sequence: CASTDQGSNEQFF. Full variable domain (missing parts from reference TRBV5-1 and TRBJ2-1): KAGVTQTPRYLIKTRGQQVTLSCSPISGHRSVSWYQQTPGQGLQFLFEYFSETQRNKGNFPGRFSGRQFSNSRSEMNVSTLELGDSALYLCASTDQGSNEQFFGPGTRLTVL.

This clonotype was counted between two and nine times. The rearrangement links TRBV6-1 to TRBJ1-5, with D tentatively TRBD1 (5 bases). This CDR3 is built from 13 residues. V lost 10 bases and J 6 bases, leaving 16 bases between the germline ends. The germline gives CDR1 MNHNS, CDR2 SASEGT. CDR3 loop: CATQNYDSQPQHF. DNA for the CDR3: TGTGCCACCCAGAATTACGACAGTCAGCCCCAGCATTTT.

The chain uses TRBV5-4 and TRBJ1-2, with D unclear. Trimming removed 0 bases at V and 2 bases at J, with 8 bases between. Germline V gene data show CDR1 as SGHNT and CDR2 as YYREEE (reference sequence). This CDR3 region has 14 residues. This CDR3 is CASSLVHSNYGYTF. DNA of the CDR3: TGTGCCAGCAGCTTGGTACATTCCAACTATGGCTACACCTTC.

The chain employs TRBV6-1 and TRBJ1-5; possibly TRBD1 for D (5 bases). V gave up 5 bases and J gave up 7 bases, with 12 bases separating them. The germline V gene has CDR1 MNHNS and CDR2 SASEGT. This CDR3 is 13 amino acids long. The CDR3 DNA reads TGTGCCAGCAGTCTGTTTAGGGGCCAGCCCCAGCATTTT. Translation: CASSLFRGQPQHF.

Turning to this clonotype: This may arise from a read error, as a much more abundant clone is one base away. The chain is built from TRBV2 and TRBJ2-7, with no clear D. The CDR3 is 12 residues long. The germline V gene encodes CDR1 SNHLY and CDR2 FYNNEI. The CDR3 DNA follows: TGTGCCAGCCAGGACCACTCCTACGAGCAGCACTTC. As protein: CASQDHSYEQHF.

On this clonotype itself: This may stem from a read error, because a much larger clone lies one nucleotide away. V is TRBV6-1 and J is TRBJ1-2, with a possible D match to TRBD1 (5 bases). Germline CDR1 MNHNS, CDR2 SASEGT. The CDR3 has 16 amino acids. Trimming left V 7 bases short and J 0 bases short, with 18 bases between. The DNA for the CDR3 is TGTGCCAGCACCGAGGGACGGAGCTCTACTAACTATGGCTACACCTTC. It yields the protein CASTEGRSSTNYGYTF.

This clonotype showed up many times. V is TRBV28 and J is TRBJ2-5; D perhaps matches TRBD1 (6 bases). The germline V gene encodes CDR1 MDHEN and CDR2 SYDVKM. This CDR3 contains 15 residues. Trimming took 7 bases from V and 1 from J, leaving 16 bases between them. CDR3 nucleotides: TGTGCCAGCAACACCCACCGGGACATCCAAGAGACCCAGTACTTC. Translation: CASNTHRDIQETQYF. The full variable domain, rest sourced from reference TRBV28 and TRBJ2-5, is DVKVTQSSRYLVKRTGEKVFLECVQDMDHENMFWYRQDPGLGLRLIYFSYDVKMKEKGDIPEGYSVSREKKERFSLILESASTNQTSMYLCASNTHRDIQETQYFGPGTRLLVL.

The V call is TRBV9, the J call TRBJ1-4; D may be TRBD1 (6 bases). CDR3 size: 14 residues. The V gene's germline CDR1 is SGDLS and CDR2 YYNGEE. V was pared by 4 bases and J by 8 bases, with 15 bases between. CDR3 region: CASSPPGVEEKLFF. The CDR3, as DNA: TGTGCCAGCAGCCCCCCAGGGGTAGAGGAAAAACTGTTTTTT. The whole variable domain, filled in from reference TRBV9 and TRBJ1-4, reads DSGVTQTPKHLITATGQRVTLRCSPRSGDLSVYWYQQSLDQGLQFLIQYYNGEERAKGNILERFSAQQFPDLHSELNLSSLELGDSALYFCASSPPGVEEKLFFGSGTQLSVL.

This clonotype was seen many times. DNA for the CDR3: TGTGCCATCAGTGCGATGGGGACAGAGACCTACGAGCAGTACTTC. It yields the protein CAISAMGTETYEQYF. This chain uses TRBV10-3 with TRBJ2-7; 7 nucleotides line up with TRBD1. The CDR3 loop spans 15 amino acids. Looked up from germline, CDR1 is ENHRY and CDR2 is SYGVKD. Trimming took 4 bases from V and 2 from J; bases not matched to a gene: 8.

This clonotype was detected many times. The chain carries TRBV27 and TRBJ1-5; D possibly corresponds to TRBD1 (5 bases). The CDR3 has 14 residues. The V and J ends lost 2 bases and 9 bases respectively, with 14 bases between them. Germline V gene data show CDR1 as MNHEY and CDR2 as SMNVEV (reference sequence). The CDR3 spells CASSLAWGIGPQHF. Written as DNA, the CDR3 is TGTGCCAGCAGTTTAGCCTGGGGGATAGGGCCCCAGCATTTT.

The CDR3 coding sequence is TGTGCCAGCAGTTACGCACTAGCAGCGGGACCCTACGAGCAGTACTTC. Residues: CASSYALAAGPYEQYF. The V call is TRBV6-4, the J call TRBJ2-7, with TRBD2 identical over 7 bases. After removal of 5 bases from V and 2 bases from J, the junction contained 12 bases not matched to a gene. Germline V gene sequence: CDR1 MRHNA, CDR2 SNTAGT. This CDR3 region has 16 residues.

This clonotype has ten or more counts. The CDR3 sequence is CASREGQRNEQFF. The CDR3 DNA reads TGTGCCAGCAGAGAGGGACAACGCAATGAGCAGTTCTTC. The chain employs TRBV12-3 or TRBV12-4 and TRBJ2-1; TRBD1 is a possible D gene (6 bases). The CDR3 has 13 amino acids. V gave up 6 bases and J gave up 6 bases, with 12 bases separating them.

This clonotype was picked up many times. The chain uses TRBV2 and TRBJ2-7; 10 nucleotides match TRBD2. The CDR3 runs 14 residues. Germline V gene sequence: CDR1 SNHLY, CDR2 FYNNEI. J lost 2 bases, V lost 11 bases, and 9 bases had no gene match. CDR3 nucleotides: TGTGCCTGCCGCACTAGCGGGAACACCTACGAGCAGTACTTC. The encoded protein is CACRTSGNTYEQYF. The complete variable domain, with remaining parts taken from reference TRBV2 and TRBJ2-7, reads EPEVTQTPSHQVTQMGQEVILRCVPISNHLYFYWYRQILGQKVEFLVSFYNNEISEKSEIFDDQFSVERPDGSNFTLKIRSTKLEDSAMYFCACRTSGNTYEQYFGPGTRLTVT.

This clonotype has a count of ten or more. V gene TRBV28 combines with J gene TRBJ2-7; D is uncertain. The CDR3 length is 13 residues. The ends were cut back, 5 bases at V and 4 bases at J, with 12 bases in the middle. In germline, CDR1 is MDHEN, CDR2 SYDVKM. The DNA for the CDR3 is TGTGCCAGCAGTGTATTGGACCGGTACGAGCAGTACTTC. Its translation: CASSVLDRYEQYF.

This clonotype was seen repeatedly, ten times or more. The genes are TRBV4-2 and TRBJ2-6; 10 bases align to TRBD1. This CDR3 region has 17 residues. Looked up from germline, CDR1 is LGHNA and CDR2 is YNFKEQ. With V trimmed by 4 bases and J by 0 bases, 3 bases remained unmatched. The CDR3 nucleotides read TGTGCCAGCAGCCTGGGACAGGGGAACTCTGGGGCCAACGTCCTGACTTTC. Translated: CASSLGQGNSGANVLTF.